This entry lists 17 T cell receptor beta chains sequenced from one sample in a study of blood T cell repertoires in COVID-19. TCRdb keeps only in-frame clones here, not all; method: immunoSEQ multiplex PCR. The table includes tens of thousands of clones, 65% to 85% detected once. Sequenced sample: peripheral blood. The receptor set was obtained from an older woman with acute or convalescent COVID-19.

The V call is TRBV4-1, the J call TRBJ2-2; 10 bases agree with TRBD1. Germline trimming cut 2 bases from V and 4 bases from J; bases unmatched to any gene: 10. Germline CDR1 MGHRA, CDR2 YSYEKL. The length of the CDR3 is 18 residues. CDR3 DNA: TGCGCCAGCAGCCAACCTATTCCCGGGACAGGGGTCACCGGGGAGCTGTTTTTT. Residues: CASSQPIPGTGVTGELFF.

CDR3: CASSPGDSAYGYTF. CDR3 nucleotide sequence: TGTGCCAGCAGCCCAGGGGACAGTGCCTATGGCTACACCTTC. The J gene is TRBJ1-2, the V gene TRBV7-8, with TRBD1 matching 7 bases. The CDR3 is made up of 14 amino acids. Germline V gene sequence: CDR1 SGHVS, CDR2 FQNEAQ. V shed 5 bases and J 4 bases; nucleotides not matched to a gene: 7. Full variable domain (outside the CDR3, taken from reference TRBV7-8 and TRBJ1-2): GAGVSQSPRYKVAKRGQDVALRCDPISGHVSLFWYQQALGQGPEFLTYFQNEAQLDKSGLPSDRFFAERPEGSVSTLKIQRTQQEDSAVYLCASSPGDSAYGYTFGSGTRLTVV.

The chain's CDR3 is CASSLGPAALAGGLYEQFF. Written as DNA, the CDR3 is TGCGCCAGCAGCTTGGGACCCGCGGCTCTAGCGGGGGGGTTGTATGAGCAGTTCTTC. V is TRBV5-1 and J is TRBJ2-1, with 12 positions matching TRBD2. In germline, CDR1 is SGHRS, CDR2 YFSETQ. The junction had 15 bases not matched to a gene; V was cut back by 0 bases and J by 8 bases. This CDR3 contains 19 residues.

In DNA, the CDR3 is TGTGCCAGCAGTTACCCCGGGGAGAACACTGAAGCTTTCTTT. This translates into CASSYPGENTEAFF. V is TRBV6-2 or TRBV6-3 and J is TRBJ1-1, with D unresolved. The CDR3 is 14 residues long. Germline CDR1 and CDR2: MNHEY and SVGEGT. Trimming shortened V by 2 bases and J by 1 base, and 8 bases separated the two germline ends.

This clone showed up just a few times. The gene calls are TRBV2 and TRBJ2-3, with a possible D match to TRBD2 (6 bases). The V end was cut by 5 bases, the J end by 0 bases, with 9 bases between. CDR1 and CDR2 from the germline V gene are SNHLY and FYNNEI. The CDR3 extends over 14 amino acids. The CDR3 DNA is TGTGCCAGCAGTTCCGGGACTAGCACAGATACGCAGTATTTT. Its protein product is CASSSGTSTDTQYF.

The chain is built from TRBV14 and TRBJ1-6, with D tentatively TRBD1 (6 bases). The CDR3 totals 14 residues. Trimming stripped 4 bases from V and 10 bases from J, with 14 bases between. Per the germline V gene, CDR1 is SGHDN and CDR2 is FVKESK. For the CDR3, the DNA is TGTGCCAGCAGCCCAGGGGTTCTCCCATCACCCCTCCACTTT. It translates to CASSPGVLPSPLHF.

About this clone itself: One end of the junction is discordant with germline, which a read error may explain. The chain employs TRBV14 and TRBJ1-3; no firm D call. The germline V gene encodes CDR1 SGHDN and CDR2 FVKESK. This CDR3 is 12 amino acids long. CDR3 in amino acids: CASSLVGDTIYF. The CDR3 bases are TGTGCCAGCAGCCTCGTTGGAGACACCATATATTTT.

This chain uses TRBV2 with TRBJ1-1; D may be TRBD1 (6 bases). The V gene lost 3 bases and the J gene lost 1 base, with 9 bases spanning the gap. The CDR3 is 14 residues long. Germline CDR1 SNHLY, CDR2 FYNNEI. The CDR3 loop reads CASSEGHPNTEAFF. CDR3 bases: TGTGCCAGCAGTGAGGGACACCCGAACACTGAAGCTTTCTTT.

This clone was seen more than once but under ten times. The gene calls are TRBV7-3 and TRBJ1-1, with TRBD1 as a possible D gene (6 bases). The V and J ends lost 3 bases and 1 base respectively, with 9 bases between them. CDR1 and CDR2 (germline): SGHTA, FQGTGA. The CDR3 length is 14 residues. The CDR3 reads CASSFQQGNTEAFF. The DNA for the CDR3 is TGTGCCAGCAGCTTTCAACAGGGGAACACTGAAGCTTTCTTT.

As to this clone: This specimen includes other DNA sequences encoding the same CDR3. The J gene is TRBJ2-7, the V gene TRBV20-1; D ambiguous. Trimming removed 3 bases from V and 5 bases from J, with 8 bases in between. The CDR3 contains 11 residues. Germline CDR1 DFQATT, CDR2 SNEGSKA (reference sequence). The CDR3 loop reads CSASSGHEQYF. DNA of the CDR3: TGCAGTGCTAGCTCTGGCCACGAGCAGTACTTC.

The V gene is TRBV6-6, the J gene TRBJ1-1, with TRBD1 matching over 8 bases. Germline loops: CDR1 MNHNY, CDR2 SVGAGI (reference sequence). The junction had 4 bases not matched to a gene; V was cut back by 2 bases and J by 11 bases. This CDR3 comprises 12 residues. For the CDR3, the DNA is TGTGCCAGCAGTTACCCCACAGGGGGGGCTTTCTTT. Protein product: CASSYPTGGAFF.

V is TRBV2 and J is TRBJ1-2, with TRBD1 matching 10 bases. Germline V lookup: CDR1 SNHLY, CDR2 FYNNEI. The V and J ends lost 6 bases and 6 bases, in that order; junction bases with no gene match: 7. CDR3 size: 14 residues. DNA for the CDR3: TGTGCCAGCAGCGCCGGGACAGGGGCAAATGGCTACACCTTC. Amino acid sequence: CASSAGTGANGYTF.

This chain joins TRBV12-2 and TRBJ1-2; TRBD1 reflects the table's D call only, with no check against the DNA. TRBV12-2 is a documented pseudogene. This CDR3 comprises 13 residues. The CDR3 DNA sequence: TGTGCAAGTCGCGGACAGGGGGCGGTTGGCTACACCTTC. It codes for CASRGQGAVGYTF.

The chain uses TRBV25-1 and TRBJ1-1, with 11 bases identical to TRBD1. Germline loops: CDR1 MGHDK, CDR2 SYGVNS. This CDR3 spans 17 amino acids. V lost 3 bases to trimming and J lost 7 bases; unmatched junction nucleotides: 13. The CDR3 loop reads CASSDADPGQGENEAFF. The CDR3 bases are TGTGCCAGCAGTGATGCGGACCCGGGACAGGGGGAGAATGAAGCTTTCTTT.

To note about this clone: Other DNA sequences in this sample translate to the same CDR3. This rearrangement joins TRBV5-1 to TRBJ2-7; TRBD1 aligns across 8 bases. The CDR3 loop spans 15 amino acids. Germline CDR1 SGHRS, CDR2 YFSETQ. V lost 4 bases and J lost 1; bases outside the gene matches: 7. The CDR3 protein is CASSPGGTGSYEQYF. Written as DNA, the CDR3 is TGCGCCAGCAGCCCCGGTGGGACAGGATCCTACGAGCAGTACTTC.

This clone was recorded a few times. The rearrangement links TRBV9 to TRBJ1-1, with unresolved D. Trimming shortened V by 3 bases and J by 1 base, and 10 bases separated the two germline ends. Germline CDR1 reads SGDLS; CDR2 reads YYNGEE. The CDR3 has 14 residues. The CDR3 is CASSGDLRNTEAFF. CDR3 nucleotide sequence: TGTGCCAGCAGCGGAGATCTGAGGAACACTGAAGCTTTCTTT. The full variable domain, its missing parts supplied by reference TRBV9 and TRBJ1-1, is DSGVTQTPKHLITATGQRVTLRCSPRSGDLSVYWYQQSLDQGLQFLIQYYNGEERAKGNILERFSAQQFPDLHSELNLSSLELGDSALYFCASSGDLRNTEAFFGQGTRLTVV.

The V gene is TRBV2, the J gene TRBJ1-5; no firm D call. Germline values: CDR1 SNHLY, CDR2 FYNNEI. The CDR3 consists of 13 residues. The germline V and J ends were trimmed by 7 bases and 5 bases, with 12 bases remaining between them. The DNA for the CDR3 is TGTGCCAGCACCGAGGGCAGATATCAGCCCCAGCATTTT. Protein product: CASTEGRYQPQHF.